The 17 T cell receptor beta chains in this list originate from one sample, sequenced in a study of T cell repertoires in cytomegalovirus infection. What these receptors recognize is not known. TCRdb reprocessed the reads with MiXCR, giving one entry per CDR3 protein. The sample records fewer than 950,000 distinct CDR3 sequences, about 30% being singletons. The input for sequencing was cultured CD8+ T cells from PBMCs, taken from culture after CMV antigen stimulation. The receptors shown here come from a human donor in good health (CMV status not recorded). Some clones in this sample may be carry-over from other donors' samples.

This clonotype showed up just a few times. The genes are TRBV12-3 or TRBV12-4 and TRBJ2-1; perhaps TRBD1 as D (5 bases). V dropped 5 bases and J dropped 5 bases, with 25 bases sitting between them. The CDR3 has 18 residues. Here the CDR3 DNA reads TGTGCCAGCAGTGATACCGGACACCCGTTCAAGGGCCACAATGAGCAGTTCTTC. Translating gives CASSDTGHPFKGHNEQFF.

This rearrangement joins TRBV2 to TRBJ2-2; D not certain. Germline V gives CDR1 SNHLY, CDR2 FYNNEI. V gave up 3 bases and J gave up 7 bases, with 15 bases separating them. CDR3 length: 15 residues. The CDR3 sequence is CASSDPDSPGGELFF. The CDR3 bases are TGTGCCAGCAGTGATCCGGATTCCCCGGGCGGGGAGCTGTTTTTT. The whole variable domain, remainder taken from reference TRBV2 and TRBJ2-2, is EPEVTQTPSHQVTQMGQEVILRCVPISNHLYFYWYRQILGQKVEFLVSFYNNEISEKSEIFDDQFSVERPDGSNFTLKIRSTKLEDSAMYFCASSDPDSPGGELFFGEGSRLTVL.

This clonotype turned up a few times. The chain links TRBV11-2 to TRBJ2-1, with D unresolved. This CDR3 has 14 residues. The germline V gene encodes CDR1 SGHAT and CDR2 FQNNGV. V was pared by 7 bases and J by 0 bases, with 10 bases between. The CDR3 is CASTTASSYNEQFF. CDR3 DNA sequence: TGTGCCAGCACCACGGCCAGCTCCTACAATGAGCAGTTCTTC. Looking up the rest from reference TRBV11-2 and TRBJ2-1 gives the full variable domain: EAGVAQSPRYKIIEKRQSVAFWCNPISGHATLYWYQQILGQGPKLLIQFQNNGVVDDSQLPKDRFSAERLKGVDSTLKIQPAKLEDSAVYLCASTTASSYNEQFFGPGTRLTVL.

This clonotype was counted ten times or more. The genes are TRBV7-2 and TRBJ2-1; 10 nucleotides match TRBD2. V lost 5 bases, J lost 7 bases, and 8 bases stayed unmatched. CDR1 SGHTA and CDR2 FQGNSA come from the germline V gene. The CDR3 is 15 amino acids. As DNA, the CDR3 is TGTGCCAGCAGCCCGGAAGCGGGGGGGCCAAATGAGCAGTTCTTC. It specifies CASSPEAGGPNEQFF.

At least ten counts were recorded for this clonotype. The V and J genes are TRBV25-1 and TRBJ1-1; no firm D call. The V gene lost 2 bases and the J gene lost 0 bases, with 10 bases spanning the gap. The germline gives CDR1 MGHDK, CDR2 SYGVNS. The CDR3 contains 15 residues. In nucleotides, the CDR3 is TGTGCCAGCAGTGAACGGGGAGACCTGAACACTGAAGCTTTCTTT. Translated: CASSERGDLNTEAFF.

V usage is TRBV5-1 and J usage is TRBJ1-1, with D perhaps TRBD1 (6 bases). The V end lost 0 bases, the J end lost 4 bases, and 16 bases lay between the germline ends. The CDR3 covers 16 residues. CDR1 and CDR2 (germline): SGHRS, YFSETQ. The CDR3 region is CASSLALTGKPTEAFF. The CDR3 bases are TGCGCCAGCAGCTTGGCCCTTACAGGGAAACCCACTGAAGCTTTCTTT.

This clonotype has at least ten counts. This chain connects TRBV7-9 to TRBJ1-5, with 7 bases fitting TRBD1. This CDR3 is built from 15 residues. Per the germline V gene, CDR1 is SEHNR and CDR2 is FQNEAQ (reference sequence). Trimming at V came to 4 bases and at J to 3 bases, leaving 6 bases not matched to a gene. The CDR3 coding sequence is TGTGCCAGCAGCTCCCGGGACAGAGACAATCAGCCCCAGCATTTT. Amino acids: CASSSRDRDNQPQHF.

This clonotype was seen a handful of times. CDR3 protein: CASSEEVAGGFAAQYF. DNA of the CDR3: TGTGCCAGCAGTGAAGAGGTAGCGGGGGGGTTTGCGGCCCAGTACTTC. The rearrangement links TRBV6-1 to TRBJ2-5, with TRBD2 matching 11 bases. Germline values: CDR1 MNHNS, CDR2 SASEGT. J gave up 9 bases and V 1 base, and 10 bases lay outside the gene matches. The CDR3 consists of 16 residues.

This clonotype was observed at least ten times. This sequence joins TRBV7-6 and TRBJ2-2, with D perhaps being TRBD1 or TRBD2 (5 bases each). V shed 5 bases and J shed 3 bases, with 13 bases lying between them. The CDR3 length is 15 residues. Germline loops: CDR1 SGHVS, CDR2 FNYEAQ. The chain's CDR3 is CASSPTGGYTGELFF. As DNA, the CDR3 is TGTGCCAGCAGCCCGACTGGGGGATACACCGGGGAGCTGTTTTTT.

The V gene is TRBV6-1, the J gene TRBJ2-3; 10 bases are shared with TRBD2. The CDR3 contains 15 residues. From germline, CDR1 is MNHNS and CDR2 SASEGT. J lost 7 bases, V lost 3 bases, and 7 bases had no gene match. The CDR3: CASSESSGGANTQYF. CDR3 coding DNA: TGTGCCAGCAGTGAGTCCAGCGGGGGGGCAAATACGCAGTATTTT.

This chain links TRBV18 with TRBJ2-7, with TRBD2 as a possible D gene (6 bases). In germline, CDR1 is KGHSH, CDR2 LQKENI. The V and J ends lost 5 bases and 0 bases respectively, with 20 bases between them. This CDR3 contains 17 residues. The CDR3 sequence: CASSSRGINPSSYEQYF. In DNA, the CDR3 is TGTGCCAGCTCATCCCGGGGGATAAACCCGAGCTCCTACGAGCAGTACTTC.

CDR3 DNA: TGTGCCAGCAGCTCCTTAGCGGGGGCCTTCTACGAGCAGTACTTC. The encoded protein is CASSSLAGAFYEQYF. The rearrangement links TRBV7-9 to TRBJ2-7; 9 bases align to TRBD2. The germline V gene encodes CDR1 SEHNR and CDR2 FQNEAQ (reference sequence). The CDR3 runs 15 residues. J lost 3 bases, V lost 4 bases, and 7 bases had no gene match.

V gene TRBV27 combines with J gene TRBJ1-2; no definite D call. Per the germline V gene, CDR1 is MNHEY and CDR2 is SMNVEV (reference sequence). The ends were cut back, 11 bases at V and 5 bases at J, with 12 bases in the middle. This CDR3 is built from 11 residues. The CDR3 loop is CAVLPWYGYTF. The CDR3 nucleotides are TGTGCCGTCCTGCCCTGGTATGGCTACACCTTC.

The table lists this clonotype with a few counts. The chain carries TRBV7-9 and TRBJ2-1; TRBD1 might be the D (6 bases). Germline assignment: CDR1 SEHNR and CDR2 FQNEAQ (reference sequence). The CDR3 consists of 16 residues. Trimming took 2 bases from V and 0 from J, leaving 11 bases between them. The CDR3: CASSLRGFSSYNEQFF. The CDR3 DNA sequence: TGTGCCAGCAGCTTAAGGGGGTTTAGCTCCTACAATGAGCAGTTCTTC.

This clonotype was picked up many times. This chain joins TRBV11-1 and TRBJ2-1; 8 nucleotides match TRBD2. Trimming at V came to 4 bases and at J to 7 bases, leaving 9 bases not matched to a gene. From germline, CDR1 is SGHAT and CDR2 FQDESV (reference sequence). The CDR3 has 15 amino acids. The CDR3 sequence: CASSWFGGAGNEQFF. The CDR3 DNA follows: TGTGCCAGCAGCTGGTTCGGGGGGGCGGGGAATGAGCAGTTCTTC.

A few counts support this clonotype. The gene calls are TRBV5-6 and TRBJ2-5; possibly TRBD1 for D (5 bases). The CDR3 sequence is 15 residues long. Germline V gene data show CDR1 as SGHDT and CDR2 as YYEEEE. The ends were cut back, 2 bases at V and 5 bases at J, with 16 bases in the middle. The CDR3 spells CASSFITGPGETQYF. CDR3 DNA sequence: TGTGCCAGCAGCTTTATAACAGGCCCTGGGGAGACCCAGTACTTC.

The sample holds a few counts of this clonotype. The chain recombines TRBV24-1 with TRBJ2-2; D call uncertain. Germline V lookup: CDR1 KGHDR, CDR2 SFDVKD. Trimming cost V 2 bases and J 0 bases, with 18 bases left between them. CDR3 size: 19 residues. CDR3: CATSDSRVARRANTGELFF. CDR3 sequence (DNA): TGTGCCACCAGTGATTCCCGAGTTGCCCGACGGGCGAACACCGGGGAGCTGTTTTTT.